What follows are 32 T cell receptor beta chains derived from one specimen sequenced in a study of T cells in Graves' hyperthyroidism and ophthalmopathy. Amplification of TCR beta CDR3 regions was performed using RNA transcripts as template. HTBI primers were the set used in a first-round RT-PCR of the TCR CDR3. TCRdb re-derived calls from the multiplex PCR reads in MiXCR, one entry per CDR3 protein. The repertoire holds approximately 420,000 distinct CDR3 sequences, with roughly an eighth as singletons. Sequencing was performed on blood. Every receptor here comes from a woman younger than 30 with Graves' hyperthyroidism.

This clonotype was counted ten times or more. V and J are TRBV6-1 and TRBJ2-7, with TRBD2 identical over 7 bases. This CDR3 is built from 20 residues. Germline V CDR1 and CDR2: MNHNS, SASEGT. Trimming cost V 0 bases and J 3 bases; bases outside gene matches: 20. The CDR3 DNA follows: TGTGCCAGCAGTGAAGCAACAAACTGGGGACCGGGGCGGGAGAACTACGAGCAGTACTTC. Amino acids: CASSEATNWGPGRENYEQYF.

This clonotype has ten or more counts. V usage is TRBV27 and J usage is TRBJ2-7; 7 bases align to TRBD2. V dropped 6 bases and J dropped 0; count of bases not matched to a gene: 5. Germline V gene lookup returns CDR1 MNHEY and CDR2 SMNVEV (reference sequence). This CDR3 has 14 amino acids. As DNA, the CDR3 is TGTGCCAGCAGGCCGGGAGGCCCCTCCTACGAGCAGTACTTC. Encoded protein: CASRPGGPSYEQYF.

This clonotype has a count of ten or more. The V and J genes are TRBV20-1 and TRBJ2-5; TRBD2 aligns across 8 bases. V shed 3 bases and J 4 bases; nucleotides not matched to a gene: 10. This CDR3 comprises 15 residues. Looked up from germline, CDR1 is DFQATT and CDR2 is SNEGSKA (reference sequence). The CDR3 region has the DNA TGCAGTGCTAGTCGGGAGGGCGGGGGACGAGAGACCCAGTACTTC. Translation: CSASREGGGRETQYF.

The rearrangement joins TRBV7-8 to TRBJ1-1, with D possibly being TRBD1 (5 bases). The germline CDR1 and CDR2 sequences are SGHVS and FQNEAQ. CDR3 length: 16 amino acids. V was trimmed by 0 bases and J by 1 base, leaving 12 bases between them. This CDR3 reads CASSLAFGGRNTEAFF. CDR3 bases: TGTGCCAGCAGCTTAGCCTTTGGGGGGAGGAACACTGAAGCTTTCTTT.

This clonotype has a single count. CDR3 amino acids: CASSQGGRTSGGELFF. CDR3 sequence (DNA): TGCGCCAGCAGCCAAGGAGGAAGGACTAGCGGCGGGGAGCTGTTTTTT. This sequence joins TRBV4-1 and TRBJ2-2, with TRBD2 matching over 10 bases. With V trimmed by 1 base and J by 7 bases, 6 bases remained unmatched. This CDR3 comprises 16 residues. Germline CDR1 is MGHRA and CDR2 is YSYEKL.

Many counts were recorded for this clonotype. This CDR3 reads CASQTGELFF. For the CDR3, the DNA is TGTGCCAGCCAGACCGGGGAGCTGTTTTTT. This sequence joins TRBV2 and TRBJ2-2; D is unresolved. Germline CDR1 SNHLY, CDR2 FYNNEI. The ends were cut back, 8 bases at V and 5 bases at J, with 3 bases in the middle. This CDR3 is 10 amino acids long.

The sample holds many counts of this clonotype. This chain's CDR3 is CASSLVPGQVAYGYTF. Written as DNA, the CDR3 is TGTGCCAGCAGTTTAGTCCCCGGACAGGTAGCCTATGGCTACACCTTC. The chain employs TRBV28 and TRBJ1-2; 7 positions match TRBD1. V was clipped by 2 bases and J by 4 bases; unmatched bases: 10. The CDR3 spans 16 residues. In germline, CDR1 is MDHEN, CDR2 SYDVKM.

Many counts were recorded for this clonotype. The chain uses TRBV2 and TRBJ1-2; D perhaps matches TRBD1 (5 bases). V was cut by 5 bases and J by 7 bases, with 17 bases left in between. CDR1 SNHLY and CDR2 FYNNEI come from the germline V gene. This CDR3 region has 14 residues. As DNA, the CDR3 is TGTGCCAGCAGTTTTGCTACAGGTTTCGGTGGCTACACCTTC. Translated, it gives CASSFATGFGGYTF.

This clonotype was seen only a few times. This chain joins TRBV29-1 and TRBJ2-3, with D maybe TRBD1 (5 bases). This CDR3 has 15 amino acids. Germline assignment: CDR1 SQVTM and CDR2 ANQGSEA. V was cut by 3 bases and J by 3 bases, with 16 bases left in between. The CDR3 DNA sequence: TGCAGCGTTGATGGGGCCAGGGTGCGGACAGATACGCAGTATTTT. Translation: CSVDGARVRTDTQYF.

This clonotype was counted ten times or more. V and J are TRBV11-2 and TRBJ1-6; D not resolved. The CDR3 is 13 amino acids. Trimming pared 0 bases from V and 7 bases from J, leaving 4 bases between. The germline CDR1 and CDR2 sequences are SGHAT and FQNNGV. The DNA for the CDR3 is TGTGCCAGCAGCTTAGACCCCAATTCACCCCTCCACTTT. The encoded protein is CASSLDPNSPLHF.

J is TRBJ2-3 and V is TRBV20-1; TRBD2 might be the D (7 bases). V lost 3 bases to trimming and J lost 4 bases, with 14 bases between them. The CDR3 sequence is 14 residues long. Germline assignment: CDR1 DFQATT and CDR2 SNEGSKA (reference sequence). The CDR3 region has the DNA TGCAGTGCTAGTCCGGGGGGCACGGCAGATACGCAGTATTTT. Protein sequence: CSASPGGTADTQYF.

This clonotype occurred many times. The chain joins TRBV15 to TRBJ2-7, with 8 bases lining up with TRBD1. The trim removed 5 bases at V and 5 bases at J, leaving 5 bases unmatched. The CDR3 spans 13 residues. In germline, CDR1 is LNHNV, CDR2 YYDKDF (reference sequence). The CDR3 DNA reads TGTGCCACCAGCCGCGGACAGGGCGACGAGCAGTACTTC. Translating it yields CATSRGQGDEQYF.

Ten or more counts support this clonotype. J is TRBJ2-1 and V is TRBV12-3 or TRBV12-4; TRBD2 is a possible D gene (6 bases). V gave up 1 base and J gave up 6 bases, with 13 bases separating them. This CDR3 is built from 15 residues. The CDR3 loop reads CASSLGGGVTNEQFF. In DNA, the CDR3 is TGTGCCAGCAGTTTAGGTGGAGGGGTGACCAATGAGCAGTTCTTC.

This clonotype was counted only a few times. V is TRBV12-3 or TRBV12-4 and J is TRBJ1-3; possible D gene TRBD1, 5 bases. V was trimmed by 7 bases and J by 0 bases, leaving 13 bases between them. The CDR3 has 15 amino acids. The CDR3 coding sequence is TGTGCCAGCAAGGAGGGGTCGAGCTCTGGAAACACCATATATTTT. Protein: CASKEGSSSGNTIYF.

This chain joins TRBV5-8 and TRBJ2-1, with TRBD2 matching over 13 bases. The germline gives CDR1 SGHTS, CDR2 YDEGEE. The CDR3 covers 12 residues. With 4 bases clipped from V and 15 bases from J, the junction kept 4 bases outside the gene matches. CDR3 sequence (DNA): TGTGCCAGCAGCATGACTAGCGGGAGGCGGTTCTTC. It yields the protein CASSMTSGRRFF.

This clonotype was recorded at least ten times. The chain recombines TRBV6-1 with TRBJ2-5; D remains ambiguous. CDR3 length equals 12 residues. Germline V gives CDR1 MNHNS, CDR2 SASEGT. Trimming cost V 6 bases and J 2 bases, with 7 bases left between them. CDR3 loop: CASRRAQETQYF. For the CDR3, the DNA is TGTGCCAGCAGAAGGGCGCAAGAGACCCAGTACTTC.

This rearrangement joins TRBV15 to TRBJ2-1; no reliable D call. Germline CDR1 and CDR2: LNHNV and YYDKDF (reference sequence). Trimming shortened V by 0 bases and J by 2 bases, and 11 bases separated the two germline ends. The CDR3 spans 16 residues. In nucleotides, the CDR3 is TGTGCCACCAGCAGAGAGAAGGGATGGACCTACAATGAGCAGTTCTTC. Residues: CATSREKGWTYNEQFF.

This clonotype was recorded many times. The rearrangement uses TRBV5-1 and TRBJ2-3; D tentatively fits TRBD1 or TRBD2 (5 bases each). The CDR3 is 15 residues long. Germline CDR1 is SGHRS and CDR2 is YFSETQ. The V and J ends lost 8 bases and 2 bases respectively, with 18 bases between them. CDR3 DNA: TGCGCCAGTGGGGGAAGCTCCGGGCACACAGATACGCAGTATTTT. Translation gives CASGGSSGHTDTQYF.

The gene calls are TRBV2 and TRBJ2-1; a possible D gene is TRBD2 (6 bases). In germline, CDR1 is SNHLY, CDR2 FYNNEI. This CDR3 comprises 15 residues. V lost 8 bases and J lost 3, with 17 bases in between. In DNA form, the CDR3 reads TGTGCCAGCCTCCCGAGCGAGCGGGTCTACAATGAGCAGTTCTTC. It translates to CASLPSERVYNEQFF.

Concerning this clonotype itself: A much larger clone differs by one base, so this may be a read error. The chain joins TRBV6-1 to TRBJ2-3; TRBD2 matches at 10 bases. The germline CDR1 and CDR2 sequences are MNHNS and SASEGT. CDR3 length equals 14 residues. This CDR3 reads CATTSGRGTDMQYF. The DNA of the CDR3 is TGTGCCACCACGAGCGGGAGGGGGACAGATATGCAGTATTTT.

The chain uses TRBV6-1 and TRBJ1-6; unclear D gene. The ends were cut back, 6 bases at V and 9 bases at J, with 15 bases in the middle. The CDR3 is 14 residues long. CDR1 MNHNS and CDR2 SASEGT come from the germline V gene. CDR3 in amino acids: CASRPGPSFSPLHF. The CDR3 DNA sequence: TGTGCCAGCAGACCCGGGCCTAGTTTTTCACCCCTCCACTTT.

The chain joins TRBV19 to TRBJ2-1, with 7 bases identical to TRBD2. Germline V lookup: CDR1 LNHDA, CDR2 SQIVND (reference sequence). The CDR3 is 14 residues long. J lost 8 bases, V lost 5 bases, and 9 bases had no gene match. CDR3 amino acids: CASSSGTIMDEQFF. The DNA of the CDR3 is TGTGCCAGTAGTTCCGGGACTATTATGGATGAGCAGTTCTTC.

This clonotype showed up many times. The chain carries TRBV6-1 and TRBJ2-5; 7 bases are shared with TRBD2. J gave up 0 bases and V 5 bases, and 6 bases lay outside the gene matches. Germline CDR1 is MNHNS and CDR2 is SASEGT. CDR3 length: 15 residues. This CDR3 reads CASSTVGTNQETQYF. The CDR3 DNA reads as TGTGCCAGCAGTACCGTCGGGACTAACCAAGAGACCCAGTACTTC.

The table lists this clonotype with a count of one. One junction end does not reproduce the germline sequence, and a read error may be involved. The chain has TRBV3-1 and TRBJ1-3; D gene uncertain. Per germline, CDR1 LGHDT and CDR2 YNNKEL (reference sequence). The CDR3 runs 17 residues. CDR3 residues: CASSQDAAPLTGNAIYF. DNA for the CDR3: TGTGCCAGCAGCCAAGACGCGGCGCCCTTAACTGGAAACGCCATATATTTT.

This clonotype has only a few counts. The chain combines TRBV28 with TRBJ2-2; 9 bases fit TRBD1. The germline gives CDR1 MDHEN, CDR2 SYDVKM. V lost 7 bases and J lost 3; bases outside the gene matches: 15. The CDR3 covers 18 residues. The CDR3 here is CASTPSEGTGPHTGELFF. CDR3 coding DNA: TGTGCCAGCACTCCCTCTGAGGGGACAGGGCCCCACACCGGGGAGCTGTTTTTT.

The V and J genes are TRBV30 and TRBJ2-2; 7 bases are a match to TRBD2. The CDR3 runs to 18 residues. Unmatched junction bases numbered 20, after V lost 4 bases and J lost 6 bases. Germline V gene data show CDR1 as GTSNPN and CDR2 as SVGIG (reference sequence). The CDR3 DNA follows: TGTGCCTGGAAAGGGCTCGGGGGGAATAGCGGAGCGGCCGGGGAGCTGTTTTTT. It yields the protein CAWKGLGGNSGAAGELFF.

Ten or more counts support this clonotype. The CDR3: CASSPKAGDNEQFF. In DNA form, the CDR3 reads TGTGCCAGCTCACCCAAGGCAGGGGACAATGAGCAGTTCTTC. The chain links TRBV18 to TRBJ2-1; the D gene is possibly TRBD1 (6 bases). Germline CDR1 KGHSH, CDR2 LQKENI. CDR3 length: 14 amino acids. Trimming removed 3 bases at V and 5 bases at J, with 11 bases between.

The J gene is TRBJ2-5, the V gene TRBV20-1; a possible D gene is TRBD1 (6 bases). Trimming took 6 bases from V and 5 from J, leaving 10 bases between them. Germline V lookup: CDR1 DFQATT, CDR2 SNEGSKA (reference sequence). The length of the CDR3 is 11 residues. The CDR3 DNA is TGCAGTGCCACAACAGGGGAGACCCAGTACTTC. Residues: CSATTGETQYF.

This clonotype was recorded at least ten times. The chain links TRBV28 to TRBJ2-1, with 10 bases fitting TRBD1. V was pared by 4 bases and J by 2 bases, with 5 bases of the junction left unmatched. CDR1 and CDR2 (germline): MDHEN, SYDVKM. The CDR3 sequence is 16 residues long. The CDR3 loop reads CASSSRGTGAYNEQFF. The DNA of the CDR3 is TGTGCCAGCAGTTCCCGCGGGACAGGGGCCTACAATGAGCAGTTCTTC. The variable domain in full, completed from reference TRBV28 and TRBJ2-1, reads DVKVTQSSRYLVKRTGEKVFLECVQDMDHENMFWYRQDPGLGLRLIYFSYDVKMKEKGDIPEGYSVSREKKERFSLILESASTNQTSMYLCASSSRGTGAYNEQFFGPGTRLTVL.

The rearrangement uses TRBV28 and TRBJ1-6; possibly TRBD1 for D (5 bases). With 5 bases removed from V and 6 bases from J, the gap between germline ends came to 8 bases. The CDR3 is 13 amino acids. The germline V gene has CDR1 MDHEN and CDR2 SYDVKM. The CDR3 loop is CASSRGLNSPLHF. The DNA of the CDR3 is TGTGCCAGCAGTAGGGGTCTTAATTCACCCCTCCACTTT.

This chain links TRBV11-2 with TRBJ2-3; 10 bases fit TRBD1. This CDR3 contains 15 residues. CDR1 is SGHAT and CDR2 is FQNNGV in the germline V gene. V lost 4 bases and J lost 5; bases outside the gene matches: 6. The CDR3 here is CASSSTGGQVDTQYF. For the CDR3, the DNA is TGTGCCAGCAGCTCGACAGGGGGCCAAGTAGATACGCAGTATTTT. The whole variable domain, filled in from reference TRBV11-2 and TRBJ2-3, reads EAGVAQSPRYKIIEKRQSVAFWCNPISGHATLYWYQQILGQGPKLLIQFQNNGVVDDSQLPKDRFSAERLKGVDSTLKIQPAKLEDSAVYLCASSSTGGQVDTQYFGPGTRLTVL.

In its sample, this clonotype was seen many times. The J gene is TRBJ1-1, the V gene TRBV28; D remains unclear. V dropped 3 bases and J dropped 1 base, with 3 bases sitting between them. The CDR3 runs to 12 residues. Germline values: CDR1 MDHEN, CDR2 SYDVKM. CDR3: CASSFQNTEAFF. The CDR3 bases are TGTGCCAGCAGTTTTCAGAACACTGAAGCTTTCTTT. Full variable domain (outside the CDR3, taken from reference TRBV28 and TRBJ1-1): DVKVTQSSRYLVKRTGEKVFLECVQDMDHENMFWYRQDPGLGLRLIYFSYDVKMKEKGDIPEGYSVSREKKERFSLILESASTNQTSMYLCASSFQNTEAFFGQGTRLTVV.